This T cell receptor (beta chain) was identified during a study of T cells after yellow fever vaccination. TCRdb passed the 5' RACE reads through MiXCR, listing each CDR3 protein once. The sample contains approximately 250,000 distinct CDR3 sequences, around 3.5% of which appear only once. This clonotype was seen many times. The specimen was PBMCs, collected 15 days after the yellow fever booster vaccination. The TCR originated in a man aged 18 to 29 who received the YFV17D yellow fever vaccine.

CDR3 residues: CSASLGQLAFF. The DNA for the CDR3 is TGCAGTGCTAGTTTAGGACAGCTAGCTTTCTTT. This sequence joins TRBV20-1 and TRBJ1-1; possible D gene TRBD1, 6 bases. Germline-derived CDR1 and CDR2 are DFQATT and SNEGSKA (reference sequence). This CDR3 contains 11 residues. The ends were cut back, 3 bases at V and 10 bases at J, with 12 bases in the middle.